These T cell receptor beta chains were read from a single sample in a study of beta chain features in type 1 diabetes. Data came from immunoSEQ multiplex PCR; TCRdb stores just in-frame clones and leaves some out. The table has 300,000 or so clones, roughly 8% seen once. What was sequenced was central memory CD4+ T cells from blood. These receptors all come from a woman younger than 30 in good health. CDR3s leave out the opening cysteine and the closing phenylalanine or tryptophan. Fields, in order: clone size, V gene, J gene, CDR3 protein. The listing skips clone size in some rows; elsewhere it reads once, few, many or a size class.

.	TRBV5-1	TRBJ1-1	ASSLLGVQGPEAF
.	TRBV5-1	TRBJ1-2	ASSVTPGSNYGYT
few	TRBV15	TRBJ2-7	ATSRQGAYEQY
.	TRBV27	TRBJ2-1	ASSFREHNEQF
few	TRBV7-9	TRBJ2-5	ASSTLGWETQY
.	TRBV29-1	TRBJ2-7	SVARGLAGAYEQY
.	TRBV18	TRBJ1-2	ASSPQGQTNYGYT
.	TRBV18	TRBJ2-3	ASSPPVHTDTQY
few	TRBV5-1	TRBJ2-7	ASSLVKTAGGSQEQY
.	TRBV2	TRBJ2-1	ASSHNSGTTSYNEQF
few	TRBV7-9	TRBJ2-1	ASSLWRKSSYNEQF
many	TRBV18	TRBJ2-5	ASSPHPQETQY
few	TRBV7-2	TRBJ2-1	ASSLDREEQF
.	TRBV4-2	TRBJ2-5	ASSQVGGQETQY
many	TRBV13	TRBJ2-3	ASSERSRGNTQY
few	TRBV4-2	TRBJ2-7	ASSQDAIRSYEQY
.	TRBV7-9	TRBJ2-7	ASSLADSSYEQY
.	TRBV6-6	TRBJ1-5	ASTQGAGQPQH